Each of the 19 T cell receptor beta chains below was sequenced from the same sample in a study of blood T cells in healthy people across ages. The second PCR ran roughly 7 to 12 cycles with a sample-barcoded 5' primer and J-beta primers. TCRdb used MiXCR to reprocess the 5' RACE reads, holding one entry per CDR3 protein. This sample has 500,000 to 650,000 distinct CDR3 sequences, with about 26% found just once. Separately, the same data were catalogued under a study of T cells of mothers and their children.

The sequencing sample was made of blood. Receptors were obtained from a boy younger than 10 in good health.

This clonotype occurred a few times. The chain joins TRBV12-3 or TRBV12-4 to TRBJ1-4; 7 positions match TRBD1. The V segment lost 6 bases and the J segment 10 bases; nucleotides outside the gene matches: 11. This CDR3 region has 14 residues. CDR3 protein: CASSGQEDSGKLFF. The CDR3 nucleotides are TGTGCCAGCAGCGGACAGGAGGACTCGGGAAAACTGTTTTTT.

CDR3 in amino acids: CASSQDPAISYNEQFF. DNA for the CDR3: TGCGCCAGCAGCCAAGATCCGGCGATTTCCTACAATGAGCAGTTCTTC. J is TRBJ2-1 and V is TRBV4-3, with D uncertain. Germline CDR1 reads LGHNA; CDR2 reads YSLEER. Trimming cost V 0 bases and J 1 base, with 10 bases left between them. The CDR3 is made up of 16 amino acids.

This clonotype was observed at least ten times. The V and J genes are TRBV7-2 and TRBJ2-5; the match to TRBD1 covers 7 bases. This CDR3 is built from 14 residues. Germline values: CDR1 SGHTA, CDR2 FQGNSA. With 2 bases clipped from V and 1 base from J, the junction kept 1 base outside the gene matches. CDR3 bases: TGTGCCAGCAGCTTACAGGGGGTCCAAGAGACCCAGTACTTC. It translates to CASSLQGVQETQYF.

This clonotype was picked up a small number of times. The gene calls are TRBV5-1 and TRBJ2-3, with 9 bases identical to TRBD2. CDR1 and CDR2 from the germline V gene are SGHRS and YFSETQ. This CDR3 is built from 15 residues. The V gene end was trimmed by 3 bases and the J gene end by 4 bases; junction bases not matched to a gene: 6. The CDR3 coding sequence is TGCGCCAGCAGCTCGGGCCAGCGGGGGGCAGATACGCAGTATTTT. It is translated as CASSSGQRGADTQYF.

CDR3 amino acids: CASSPRGSPHQETQYF. The CDR3 DNA reads as TGTGCCAGCAGCCCCCGGGGATCCCCTCATCAAGAGACCCAGTACTTC. The chain employs TRBV7-9 and TRBJ2-5, with D perhaps matching TRBD2 (5 bases). Per the germline V gene, CDR1 is SEHNR and CDR2 is FQNEAQ (reference sequence). There are 16 residues in the CDR3. The V gene lost 5 bases and the J gene lost 2 bases, with 18 bases spanning the gap. The variable domain in full, completed from reference TRBV7-9 and TRBJ2-5, reads DTGVSQNPRHKITKRGQNVTFRCDPISEHNRLYWYRQTLGQGPEFLTYFQNEAQLEKSRLLSDRFSAERPKGSFSTLEIQRTEQGDSAMYLCASSPRGSPHQETQYFGPGTRLLVL.

This clonotype was picked up a small number of times. This chain connects TRBV12-5 to TRBJ1-3; no reliable D call. CDR1 and CDR2 from the germline V gene are LGHNT and FRNRAP. V lost 3 bases and J lost 0, with 12 bases in between. The CDR3 has 16 residues. The CDR3 reads CASGFLVSRSGNTIYF. The CDR3 DNA reads as TGTGCTAGTGGTTTCTTAGTCTCCCGCTCTGGAAACACCATATATTTT.

As to this clonotype: The CDR3 does not close with the conserved phenylalanine or tryptophan, likely indicating a read error. The CDR3 protein is CASSLVPGAKETQYS. The CDR3 bases are TGTGCCAGCAGCTTGGTTCCGGGGGCGAAAGAGACCCAGTACTCC. The chain uses TRBV5-5 and TRBJ2-1; the D gene could be TRBD1 or TRBD2 (6 bases each). The better agreement between TRBJ2-5 and the DNA end casts doubt on the J call. Germline-derived CDR1 and CDR2 are SGHKS and YYEKEE (reference sequence). The CDR3 consists of 15 residues.

The J gene is TRBJ2-7, the V gene TRBV4-1; TRBD2 agrees at 7 bases. CDR1 is MGHRA, CDR2 YSYEKL, per germline. This CDR3 is built from 17 residues. V lost 4 bases, J lost 3 bases, and 15 bases stayed unmatched. CDR3 sequence (DNA): TGCGCCAGCAGCCCGTCGGGGGGAGCAATACTGTACTACGAGCAGTACTTC. Its protein is CASSPSGGAILYYEQYF.

Concerning this clonotype: The junction shows a germline mismatch at one end, possibly a read error. This chain links TRBV7-9 with TRBJ2-3; no clear D gene. Germline CDR1 and CDR2: SEHNR and FQNEAQ (reference sequence). The CDR3 is made up of 16 amino acids. As DNA, the CDR3 is TGTGCCAGCAACTTACTGGGCCTGCAGAGCACAGATACGCAGTATTTT. It specifies CASNLLGLQSTDTQYF. The full variable domain, rest sourced from reference TRBV7-9 and TRBJ2-3, is DTGVSQNPRHKITKRGQNVTFRCDPISEHNRLYWYRQTLGQGPEFLTYFQNEAQLEKSRLLSDRFSAERPKGSFSTLEIQRTEQGDSAMYLCASNLLGLQSTDTQYFGPGTRLTVL.

This chain's CDR3 is CASSPGSEDYGYTF. The CDR3 DNA is TGTGCCAGCAGCCCTGGCAGCGAGGACTATGGCTACACCTTC. V gene TRBV27 combines with J gene TRBJ1-2, with D uncertain. Germline V lookup: CDR1 MNHEY, CDR2 SMNVEV (reference sequence). CDR3 length: 14 residues. V was trimmed by 6 bases and J by 3 bases, leaving 14 bases between them.

The chain carries TRBV27 and TRBJ2-7; D unclear. The CDR3 extends over 12 amino acids. Trimming stripped 5 bases from V and 3 bases from J, with 8 bases between. Germline V gene sequence: CDR1 MNHEY, CDR2 SMNVEV (reference sequence). For the CDR3, the DNA is TGTGCCAGCAGTGGACCTAGCTACGAGCAGTACTTC. This translates into CASSGPSYEQYF.

The chain carries TRBV30 and TRBJ1-5; possibly TRBD1 for D (5 bases). The germline V and J ends were trimmed by 2 bases and 3 bases, with 14 bases remaining between them. CDR1 is GTSNPN and CDR2 is SVGIG in the germline V gene (reference sequence). The CDR3 length is 15 residues. The CDR3 sequence is CAWSSTDSHNQPQHF. In DNA, the CDR3 is TGTGCCTGGAGTTCAACTGACAGCCACAATCAGCCCCAGCATTTT.

This sequence joins TRBV12-3 or TRBV12-4 and TRBJ2-5, with 7 bases that match TRBD2. Trimming at V came to 4 bases and at J to 4 bases, leaving 12 bases not matched to a gene. CDR3 length: 16 amino acids. The CDR3 protein is CASSSKTSLQRETQYF. CDR3 nucleotides: TGTGCCAGCAGTTCCAAGACTAGCCTTCAACGAGAGACCCAGTACTTC.

This chain joins TRBV29-1 and TRBJ2-5; 12 positions agree with TRBD2. This CDR3 contains 17 residues. Losses at the gene ends were 2 bases for V and 5 bases for J; bases not matched to a gene: 12. Germline values: CDR1 SQVTM, CDR2 ANQGSEA. CDR3 sequence (DNA): TGCAGCGTTGAATGGGGACTAGCGGGCACCGCCATCGAGACCCAGTACTTC. It is translated as CSVEWGLAGTAIETQYF.

This chain connects TRBV7-9 to TRBJ2-5; D not resolved. The V gene lost 1 base and the J gene lost 3 bases, with 12 bases spanning the gap. The CDR3 has 15 residues. Germline CDR1 and CDR2: SEHNR and FQNEAQ (reference sequence). CDR3 amino acids: CASSLGGRRKETQYF. CDR3 nucleotide sequence: TGTGCCAGCAGCTTAGGAGGTAGACGGAAAGAGACCCAGTACTTC.

J is TRBJ2-1 and V is TRBV10-3; TRBD2 agrees at 8 bases. The CDR3 consists of 14 residues. Losses at the gene ends were 5 bases for V and 1 base for J; bases not matched to a gene: 1. The germline V gene has CDR1 ENHRY and CDR2 SYGVKD. The CDR3 DNA reads TGTGCCATCAGTAAGCGGGGGTCCTACAATGAGCAGTTCTTC. Protein sequence: CAISKRGSYNEQFF.

This chain joins TRBV5-1 and TRBJ2-7; maybe TRBD1 (6 bases). This CDR3 contains 13 residues. Germline lookup yields CDR1 SGHRS and CDR2 YFSETQ. With 4 bases removed from V and 7 bases from J, the gap between germline ends came to 15 bases. The CDR3 DNA reads TGCGCCAGCAGCACAACAGGGTCAGGGGAGCAGTACTTC. Its translation is CASSTTGSGEQYF. The whole variable domain, remainder taken from reference TRBV5-1 and TRBJ2-7, is KAGVTQTPRYLIKTRGQQVTLSCSPISGHRSVSWYQQTPGQGLQFLFEYFSETQRNKGNFPGRFSGRQFSNSRSEMNVSTLELGDSALYLCASSTTGSGEQYFGPGTRLTVT.

In this sample, this clonotype turned up a few times. The J gene is TRBJ2-2, the V gene TRBV27; the D gene is possibly TRBD1 (6 bases). V was pared by 6 bases and J by 7 bases, with 15 bases between. The length of the CDR3 is 14 residues. CDR1 and CDR2 from the germline V gene are MNHEY and SMNVEV (reference sequence). The CDR3 DNA follows: TGTGCCAGCAGCGAAGGGGGACGGGGCGGGGAGCTGTTTTTT. Translation gives CASSEGGRGGELFF.

In this sample, this clonotype turned up a few times. J is TRBJ1-4 and V is TRBV12-3 or TRBV12-4; 8 positions agree with TRBD1. Losses at the gene ends were 6 bases for V and 7 bases for J; bases not matched to a gene: 16. The CDR3 is 17 residues long. The chain's CDR3 is CASSMGQEAPLREKLFF. CDR3 bases: TGTGCCAGCAGCATGGGACAGGAAGCACCGCTTCGTGAAAAACTGTTTTTT.